These 24 T cell receptor beta chains came from one sample sequenced in a study of T cell changes during pregnancy in multiple sclerosis. Sequenced by immunoSEQ multiplex PCR; TCRdb stores in-frame clones only, minus some. This table has fewer than 95,000 clones, about 94% appearing once. Material: peripheral blood, obtained in the third trimester of pregnancy. The source of these receptors is a female donor with multiple sclerosis, enrolled in a pregnancy study.

This chain connects TRBV7-8 to TRBJ2-3, with 9 bases matching TRBD2. Trimming removed 3 bases from V and 0 bases from J; junction bases left unmatched: 4. Germline V gives CDR1 SGHVS, CDR2 FQNEAQ. The CDR3 contains 16 residues. CDR3 sequence: CASSFGLAPSTDTQYF. The CDR3 nucleotides are TGTGCCAGCAGCTTCGGACTAGCGCCTAGCACAGATACGCAGTATTTT.

The chain has TRBV27 and TRBJ2-5, with D unresolved. The CDR3 is made up of 14 amino acids. V lost 1 base, J lost 1 base, and 7 bases lay in between. From germline, CDR1 is MNHEY and CDR2 SMNVEV (reference sequence). CDR3 loop: CASSLFPGQETQYF. The DNA of the CDR3 is TGTGCCAGCAGTTTATTCCCCGGCCAAGAGACCCAGTACTTC.

The chain employs TRBV5-4 and TRBJ2-7; D is unresolved. The CDR3 consists of 15 residues. V lost 0 bases and J lost 1, with 11 bases in between. From germline, CDR1 is SGHNT and CDR2 YYREEE (reference sequence). The CDR3 reads CASSLGQSNSYEQYF. The CDR3 nucleotides read TGTGCCAGCAGCTTGGGTCAGTCGAATTCCTACGAGCAGTACTTC.

The chain combines TRBV28 with TRBJ1-2, with 8 bases that match TRBD1. CDR1 MDHEN and CDR2 SYDVKM come from the germline V gene. V was pared by 1 base and J by 7 bases, with 11 bases of the junction left unmatched. The CDR3 contains 16 residues. As DNA, the CDR3 is TGTGCCAGCAGTTTATCGGTTATCCAGGGGGCTGGTGGCTACACCTTC. Amino acids: CASSLSVIQGAGGYTF.

The V gene is TRBV6-5, the J gene TRBJ1-2; 7 nucleotides line up with TRBD1. J lost 4 bases, V lost 7 bases, and 9 bases had no gene match. This CDR3 region has 14 residues. Germline V lookup: CDR1 MNHEY, CDR2 SVGAGI. The DNA for the CDR3 is TGTGCCAGCAAATTTGGGCAGGGGGGCTATGGCTACACCTTC. Translating gives CASKFGQGGYGYTF.

The chain is built from TRBV6-1 and TRBJ2-3; D call uncertain. The CDR3 has 13 amino acids. The V gene's germline CDR1 is MNHNS and CDR2 SASEGT. Trimming removed 6 bases at V and 8 bases at J, with 15 bases between. CDR3 bases: TGTGCCAGCAGCCCCGGAGCGACCTCTACGCAGTATTTT. This codes for CASSPGATSTQYF.

This clone was observed once. CDR3: CASSHRTGWSRAGNTIYF. DNA of the CDR3: TGTGCCAGCAGCCACAGGACAGGTTGGAGTCGGGCTGGAAACACCATATATTTT. This rearrangement joins TRBV14 to TRBJ1-3, with 7 bases aligning to TRBD1. This CDR3 region has 18 residues. The germline V gene has CDR1 SGHDN and CDR2 FVKESK. J gave up 2 bases and V 3 bases, and 13 bases lay outside the gene matches.

The chain joins TRBV18 to TRBJ1-1; D remains ambiguous. V lost 4 bases to trimming and J lost 0 bases, with 9 bases between them. Germline V lookup: CDR1 KGHSH, CDR2 LQKENI. This CDR3 contains 14 residues. The CDR3 DNA reads TGTGCCAGCTCACGGGCAGACCTGAACACTGAAGCTTTCTTT. Protein sequence: CASSRADLNTEAFF.

The chain's CDR3 is CASSYSAWANTEAFF. The CDR3 bases are TGTGCCAGCAGTTACTCGGCATGGGCGAACACTGAAGCTTTCTTT. V and J are TRBV6-5 and TRBJ1-1; the D is unclear. CDR3 length: 15 amino acids. Trimming took 0 bases from V and 1 from J, leaving 9 bases between them. The germline CDR1 and CDR2 sequences are MNHEY and SVGAGI.

The rearrangement joins TRBV18 to TRBJ1-1, with D possibly TRBD1 on 5 matching bases. Looked up from germline, CDR1 is KGHSH and CDR2 is LQKENI. Deletions cut 3 bases from V and 5 bases from J, with 10 bases between. This CDR3 is built from 13 residues. CDR3 in amino acids: CASSPTGMTEAFF. As DNA, the CDR3 is TGTGCCAGCTCACCCACAGGTATGACTGAAGCTTTCTTT. Drawing the rest from reference TRBV18 and TRBJ1-1, the complete variable domain is NAGVMQNPRHLVRRRGQEARLRCSPMKGHSHVYWYRQLPEEGLKFMVYLQKENIIDESGMPKERFSAEFPKEGPSILRIQQVVRGDSAAYFCASSPTGMTEAFFGQGTRLTVV.

The chain carries TRBV19 and TRBJ2-1, with D maybe TRBD1 (6 bases). This CDR3 comprises 16 residues. Trimming cost V 4 bases and J 3 bases, with 16 bases left between them. The germline V gene encodes CDR1 LNHDA and CDR2 SQIVND (reference sequence). The CDR3 DNA sequence: TGTGCCAGTAGTACTTACCGGACAGCGAGCTACAATGAGCAGTTCTTC. This codes for CASSTYRTASYNEQFF.

The genes are TRBV7-6 and TRBJ2-3, with 7 positions matching TRBD2. CDR1 is SGHVS, CDR2 FNYEAQ, per germline. The CDR3 extends over 16 amino acids. The trim removed 3 bases at V and 0 bases at J, leaving 6 bases unmatched. The CDR3 DNA reads TGTGCCAGCAGCTTCTTCGCGGGAGTTAGCACAGATACGCAGTATTTT. Its translation: CASSFFAGVSTDTQYF.

The rearrangement joins TRBV6-5 to TRBJ2-2, with D tentatively TRBD2 (6 bases). This CDR3 is 15 amino acids long. V dropped 2 bases and J dropped 5 bases, with 12 bases sitting between them. Germline CDR1 and CDR2: MNHEY and SVGAGI. CDR3 region: CASSYTGVKTGELFF. CDR3 DNA sequence: TGTGCCAGCAGTTACACGGGAGTAAAGACCGGGGAGCTGTTTTTT.

This rearrangement joins TRBV4-2 to TRBJ1-3; unclear D gene. The CDR3 length is 16 residues. The germline gives CDR1 LGHNA, CDR2 YNFKEQ. With 1 base removed from V and 2 bases from J, the gap between germline ends came to 12 bases. CDR3 DNA sequence: TGTGCCAGCAGCCAAGGAGGGTTCCAAGCTGGAAACACCATATATTTT. Translated: CASSQGGFQAGNTIYF.

The V call is TRBV15, the J call TRBJ2-7; TRBD2 aligns across 11 bases. The CDR3 is made up of 14 amino acids. The trim removed 2 bases at V and 6 bases at J, leaving 3 bases unmatched. Germline V gives CDR1 LNHNV, CDR2 YYDKDF (reference sequence). The CDR3, as DNA: TGTGCCACCAGCAGACGCGGGACTAGCGGCGAGCAGTACTTC. It is translated as CATSRRGTSGEQYF.

The chain has TRBV6-1 and TRBJ2-7, with 9 nucleotides matching TRBD2. V dropped 4 bases and J dropped 2; count of bases not matched to a gene: 6. CDR1 and CDR2 (germline): MNHNS, SASEGT. There are 15 residues in the CDR3. For the CDR3, the DNA is TGTGCCAGCAGTGGACTAGCGGTCAAAACCTACGAGCAGTACTTC. Translated, it gives CASSGLAVKTYEQYF.

The chain combines TRBV28 with TRBJ1-1; 7 bases agree with TRBD1. V dropped 10 bases and J dropped 0; count of bases not matched to a gene: 8. The CDR3 consists of 14 residues. CDR1 and CDR2 from the germline V gene are MDHEN and SYDVKM. Here the CDR3 reads CATGTGALNTEAFF. The CDR3 DNA follows: TGTGCCACGGGAACAGGGGCCCTGAACACTGAAGCTTTCTTT.

The chain carries TRBV5-6 and TRBJ1-2; 7 positions agree with TRBD1. Germline V gives CDR1 SGHDT, CDR2 YYEEEE. CDR3 length equals 13 residues. V gave up 10 bases and J gave up 5 bases; unmatched junction bases: 11. CDR3 nucleotides: TGTGCCCCCGGAGGGGGCACTCGGTATGGCTACACCTTC. Protein: CAPGGGTRYGYTF.

V usage is TRBV27 and J usage is TRBJ1-1; 9 bases align to TRBD1. Germline V gives CDR1 MNHEY, CDR2 SMNVEV (reference sequence). The CDR3 length is 14 residues. Trimming at V came to 6 bases and at J to 6 bases, leaving 8 bases not matched to a gene. CDR3: CASSPWDRAPEAFF. The CDR3 bases are TGTGCCAGCAGCCCCTGGGACAGGGCCCCTGAAGCTTTCTTT.

The chain is built from TRBV9 and TRBJ2-3, with D tentatively TRBD2 (5 bases). The germline CDR1 and CDR2 sequences are SGDLS and YYNGEE. The CDR3 sequence is 14 residues long. V lost 3 bases to trimming and J lost 2 bases, with 10 bases between them. CDR3 sequence reads: CASSAGLDTDTQYF. DNA of the CDR3: TGTGCCAGCAGCGCCGGACTCGACACAGATACGCAGTATTTT.

This clone was picked up one time. The chain has TRBV12-5 and TRBJ2-1; TRBD1 aligns across 9 bases. This CDR3 is 16 amino acids long. CDR1 is LGHNT and CDR2 is FRNRAP in the germline V gene. J was trimmed by 4 bases and V by 6 bases; bases with no gene match: 10. CDR3 loop: CASGGGLGQGYNEQFF. CDR3 DNA sequence: TGTGCTAGTGGGGGAGGTCTCGGACAGGGGTACAATGAGCAGTTCTTC.

Of note for this clone: This sample includes further DNA sequences coding for the same CDR3. V gene TRBV11-2 combines with J gene TRBJ2-7, with D possibly TRBD1 on 6 matching bases. V was clipped by 4 bases and J by 3 bases, with 7 bases between them. There are 12 residues in the CDR3. Germline loops: CDR1 SGHAT, CDR2 FQNNGV. CDR3 coding DNA: TGTGCCAGCAGCTCAGGGGTCTACGAGCAGTACTTC. Translation gives CASSSGVYEQYF.

This chain joins TRBV11-2 and TRBJ2-2; perhaps TRBD2 as D (6 bases). CDR1 and CDR2 (germline): SGHAT, FQNNGV. This CDR3 has 19 amino acids. V shed 3 bases and J shed 4 bases, with 24 bases lying between them. In nucleotides, the CDR3 is TGTGCCAGCAGCTTCGATGTTCGGGGACGGGAGTCTAGCACCGGGGAGCTGTTTTTT. Translating it yields CASSFDVRGRESSTGELFF.

The rearrangement links TRBV7-2 to TRBJ2-7; D is unclear. CDR3 size: 15 residues. The V end lost 2 bases, the J end lost 2 bases, and 13 bases lay between the germline ends. CDR1 is SGHTA and CDR2 is FQGNSA in the germline V gene. This CDR3 reads CASSLSGDPAYEQYF. As DNA, the CDR3 is TGTGCCAGCAGCTTATCAGGCGACCCCGCCTACGAGCAGTACTTC.